The present entry profiles one T cell receptor beta chain with its context. The data were taken from a study of human T cells and chemical hapten exposure. The CDR3 is 14 residues long. Germline CDR1 and CDR2: ENHRY and SYGVKD. With 11 bases clipped from V and 1 base from J, the junction kept 4 bases outside the gene matches. TCRdb independently ran MiXCR on the RACE reads; one entry per CDR3 protein. The sample shows some 82,000 distinct CDR3 sequences, 6.6% of them seen only once. Time point in this sample: patch test 2, 6 weeks after DPC sensitization. This sample's treatment: therapeutic diphenylcyclopropenone sensitization with weekly scalp DPC.

The TCR was taken from a woman in her twenties or thirties with alopecia areata. Some clones in this sample may be carry-over from other donors' samples. The starting material was whole blood, obtained in connection with sensitization to the hapten diphenylcyclopropenone (DPC). The rearrangement joins TRBV10-3 to TRBJ1-5; TRBD1 aligns across 11 bases. CDR3 protein: CAAGTGGSNQPQHF. In DNA, the CDR3 is TGTGCCGCCGGGACAGGGGGGAGCAATCAGCCCCAGCATTTT.